This T cell receptor (beta chain) was observed in a study of cytomegalovirus exposure and HLA in healthy donors. Study findings and constraints: A previous analysis found most TCR beta V segments productive roughly 90% or roughly 30% of the time. Later on, a genetic analysis was performed. It linked a missense variant in DCLRE1C with V- and J-gene trimming of TCR beta.

As to this clone: Its antigen is as yet unknown.

This CDR3 region has 16 residues. The V gene end was trimmed by 5 bases and the J gene end by 0 bases; junction bases not matched to a gene: 6. Germline V lookup: CDR1 MNHNY, CDR2 SVGAGI (reference sequence). A multiplex PCR was run with 60 Vbeta primers and 13 Jbeta primers. Clones were read by immunoSEQ multiplex PCR, and TCRdb kept only the in-frame ones, dropping some. The table lists more than 90,000 clones, roughly 73% of them singletons. The sequenced sample was PBMCs. This clonotype was obtained from a woman in her 30s in good health and CMV-seronegative. The V and J genes are TRBV6-6 and TRBJ2-1; 8 bases fit TRBD2. CDR3 amino acids: CASSAASGSSYNEQFF. The CDR3 DNA follows: TGTGCCAGCAGTGCGGCGAGCGGGAGCTCCTACAATGAGCAGTTCTTC.